Shown below are 29 T cell receptor beta chains from a single sample sequenced in a study of cytomegalovirus exposure and HLA in healthy donors. PCR was performed using 60 Vbeta and 13 Jbeta primers. TCRdb's copy holds only in-frame clones and misses some; the assay was immunoSEQ multiplex PCR. Of about 160,000 clones listed, about three quarters were seen once; the top ten hold roughly 3%. Sequenced material: PBMCs. Receptors were obtained from a woman between 40 and 55 years old in good health and CMV-seronegative.

The genes are TRBV13 and TRBJ2-4, with 16 positions matching TRBD2. CDR1 is PRHDT and CDR2 is FYEKMQ in the germline V gene (reference sequence). The J segment lost 6 bases and the V segment lost 4 bases, leaving 6 bases of the junction unmatched. The CDR3 consists of 17 residues. CDR3 sequence reads: CASSSGTSGGAGNIQYF. CDR3 coding DNA: TGTGCCAGCAGCTCGGGGACTAGCGGGGGGGCCGGAAACATTCAGTACTTC.

The chain joins TRBV6-4 to TRBJ1-1; no reliable D call. The CDR3 sequence is 13 residues long. CDR1 MRHNA and CDR2 SNTAGT come from the germline V gene. The V gene lost 5 bases and the J gene lost 0 bases, with 7 bases spanning the gap. The CDR3, as DNA: TGTGCCAGCAGTCTAAAGCTGAACACTGAAGCTTTCTTT. Residues: CASSLKLNTEAFF.

This chain links TRBV19 with TRBJ2-5; 7 bases match TRBD1. Germline CDR1 and CDR2: LNHDA and SQIVND (reference sequence). The CDR3 extends over 13 amino acids. J lost 4 bases, V lost 6 bases, and 5 bases had no gene match. The CDR3 nucleotides read TGTGCCAGTAGGAGACAGGGCGGAGAGACCCAGTACTTC. This encodes CASRRQGGETQYF.

The chain carries TRBV7-6 and TRBJ2-5; TRBD2 matches 16 bases. Germline V lookup: CDR1 SGHVS, CDR2 FNYEAQ. Trimming at V came to 0 bases and at J to 1 base, leaving 2 bases not matched to a gene. The CDR3 has 18 residues. CDR3 amino acids: CASSLAGLAGGPQETQYF. CDR3 nucleotides: TGTGCCAGCAGCTTAGCGGGACTAGCGGGGGGGCCCCAAGAGACCCAGTACTTC.

The table lists this clone with a count of one. The chain employs TRBV28 and TRBJ2-1, with TRBD1 as a possible D gene (6 bases). Between the trimmed V and J ends, which lost 4 bases and 0 bases, there was a span of 16 bases. CDR1 and CDR2 (germline): MDHEN, SYDVKM. The CDR3 is made up of 17 amino acids. The CDR3 spells CASSSPGQGSSYNEQFF. DNA of the CDR3: TGTGCCAGCAGTTCGCCGGGGCAGGGGAGCTCCTACAATGAGCAGTTCTTC.

This clone was recorded a few times. CDR3 residues: CASSYSSRTNEQFF. The CDR3, as DNA: TGTGCCAGCAGTTACTCGTCGAGGACAAATGAGCAGTTCTTC. This sequence joins TRBV6-5 and TRBJ2-1; maybe TRBD1 (5 bases). Germline values: CDR1 MNHEY, CDR2 SVGAGI. Deletions cut 0 bases from V and 7 bases from J, with 10 bases between. The CDR3 runs 14 residues.

V is TRBV7-9 and J is TRBJ2-7, with D unclear. The CDR3 consists of 15 residues. V lost 5 bases to trimming and J lost 2 bases, with 16 bases between them. In germline, CDR1 is SEHNR, CDR2 FQNEAQ (reference sequence). The CDR3 sequence: CASSPNRVPAYEQYF. The CDR3 bases are TGTGCCAGCAGCCCAAACCGGGTGCCGGCCTACGAGCAGTACTTC.

The chain uses TRBV29-1 and TRBJ1-1; D is possibly TRBD1 (5 bases). Germline V gives CDR1 SQVTM, CDR2 ANQGSEA. The CDR3 loop spans 13 amino acids. V lost 4 bases to trimming and J lost 7 bases, with 16 bases between them. The CDR3 bases are TGCAGCGTTGGACAGAGAGCGATTAATGAAGCTTTCTTT. Its translation is CSVGQRAINEAFF.

V is TRBV5-4 and J is TRBJ2-3, with TRBD2 identical over 15 bases. The trim removed 4 bases at V and 4 bases at J, leaving 4 bases unmatched. The CDR3 runs 16 residues. The V gene's germline CDR1 is SGHNT and CDR2 YYREEE (reference sequence). Written as DNA, the CDR3 is TGTGCCAGCAGCGCCGGGACTAGCGGGGGGTCAGATACGCAGTATTTT. The encoded protein is CASSAGTSGGSDTQYF.

The J gene is TRBJ1-5, the V gene TRBV5-1, with TRBD1 as a possible D gene (6 bases). The CDR3 has 13 amino acids. CDR1 is SGHRS, CDR2 YFSETQ, per germline. Trimming stripped 4 bases from V and 7 bases from J, with 12 bases between. CDR3 nucleotide sequence: TGCGCCAGCAGCCAACAGGGAAGACAGCCCCAGCATTTT. It codes for CASSQQGRQPQHF.

The chain recombines TRBV6-6 with TRBJ2-2; tentative D call: TRBD1 (5 bases). Deletions cut 7 bases from V and 4 bases from J, with 16 bases between. Germline CDR1 and CDR2: MNHNY and SVGAGI (reference sequence). This CDR3 has 15 residues. CDR3 protein: CASTTGLRGTGELFF. The CDR3 region has the DNA TGTGCCAGCACCACGGGCCTTAGGGGCACCGGGGAGCTGTTTTTT.

In regard to this clone: Given a much more abundant clone one base away, this may be a read error. The rearrangement links TRBV5-5 to TRBJ1-1; D is uncertain. Germline lookup yields CDR1 SGHKS and CDR2 YYEKEE (reference sequence). The CDR3 runs 12 residues. V lost 1 base to trimming and J lost 4 bases, with 5 bases between them. CDR3 bases: TGTGCCAGCAGCTTGACTGGCACTGAAGCTTTCTTT. This gives the protein CASSLTGTEAFF.

The rearrangement joins TRBV19 to TRBJ1-6, with 9 bases lining up with TRBD1. With V trimmed by 5 bases and J by 7 bases, 6 bases remained unmatched. Germline CDR1 is LNHDA and CDR2 is SQIVND (reference sequence). The CDR3 consists of 15 residues. CDR3 loop: CASSVMDRGNSPLHF. CDR3 nucleotides: TGTGCCAGTAGTGTTATGGACAGGGGCAATTCACCCCTCCACTTT.

CDR3 residues: CASSSRDRVFSEAFF. CDR3 nucleotides: TGTGCCAGCAGCTCCCGGGACAGGGTTTTTTCTGAAGCTTTCTTT. The V and J genes are TRBV6-6 and TRBJ1-1, with 9 bases aligning to TRBD1. Germline assignment: CDR1 MNHNY and CDR2 SVGAGI (reference sequence). With 6 bases clipped from V and 6 bases from J, the junction kept 11 bases outside the gene matches. The CDR3 length is 15 residues.

This clone occurred once. CDR3 amino acids: CASSAGGAGTEAFF. Here the CDR3 DNA reads TGTGCCAGTAGTGCAGGGGGCGCAGGCACTGAAGCTTTCTTT. The chain joins TRBV19 to TRBJ1-1; 8 bases line up with TRBD1. CDR3 size: 14 residues. Germline values: CDR1 LNHDA, CDR2 SQIVND (reference sequence). Unmatched junction bases numbered 6, after V lost 5 bases and J lost 4 bases.

The chain uses TRBV7-9 and TRBJ2-1; TRBD2 aligns across 10 bases. J was trimmed by 7 bases and V by 3 bases; bases with no gene match: 0. CDR1 is SEHNR and CDR2 is FQNEAQ in the germline V gene (reference sequence). The CDR3 sequence is 13 residues long. CDR3 residues: CASSLGLANEQFF. The CDR3 DNA follows: TGTGCCAGCAGCTTGGGACTAGCGAATGAGCAGTTCTTC.

The chain is built from TRBV11-2 and TRBJ2-3, with 7 bases aligning to TRBD2. V shed 3 bases, J shed 5 bases, and the junction held 8 bases outside the gene matches. This CDR3 is built from 15 residues. CDR1 and CDR2 (germline): SGHAT, FQNNGV. CDR3 protein: CASSLGAGLLDTQYF. The CDR3 DNA sequence: TGTGCCAGCAGCTTGGGAGCGGGGCTCCTAGATACGCAGTATTTT. Filled out from reference TRBV11-2 and TRBJ2-3, the complete variable domain reads EAGVAQSPRYKIIEKRQSVAFWCNPISGHATLYWYQQILGQGPKLLIQFQNNGVVDDSQLPKDRFSAERLKGVDSTLKIQPAKLEDSAVYLCASSLGAGLLDTQYFGPGTRLTVL.

The chain carries TRBV28 and TRBJ1-2, with D perhaps matching TRBD1 (5 bases). V was shortened by 8 bases and J by 8 bases, with 15 bases between the two germline ends. The CDR3 loop spans 12 amino acids. The germline V gene encodes CDR1 MDHEN and CDR2 SYDVKM. CDR3 protein: CASGKKGVGYTF. For the CDR3, the DNA is TGTGCCAGCGGAAAAAAAGGGGTCGGCTACACCTTC.

The DNA of the CDR3 is TGTGCCAGCAGGGATACAGGGTGGACAGATACGCAGTATTTT. It is translated as CASRDTGWTDTQYF. The chain employs TRBV6-5 and TRBJ2-3; a weak D match, TRBD1 (6 bases). Germline V gene sequence: CDR1 MNHEY, CDR2 SVGAGI. Trimming left V 6 bases short and J 3 bases short, with 13 bases between. CDR3 size: 14 residues.

This clone is a singleton in its sample. This rearrangement joins TRBV7-2 to TRBJ2-7, with 7 nucleotides matching TRBD1. Germline CDR1 is SGHTA and CDR2 is FQGNSA. This CDR3 has 17 amino acids. Trimming removed 3 bases from V and 1 base from J; junction bases left unmatched: 12. The CDR3 sequence is CASSFGSRKGASYEQYF. CDR3 DNA: TGTGCCAGCAGCTTCGGTTCTCGTAAGGGGGCATCCTACGAGCAGTACTTC.

The chain links TRBV5-1 to TRBJ1-6; tentative D call: TRBD1 (6 bases). Germline CDR1 SGHRS, CDR2 YFSETQ. This CDR3 is 15 amino acids long. The germline V and J ends were trimmed by 4 bases and 7 bases, with 15 bases remaining between them. CDR3 nucleotides: TGCGCCAGCAGCGCGACGGGACACCGGAATTCACCCCTCCACTTT. Its translation: CASSATGHRNSPLHF.

About this clone itself: Sequence at one end of the junction differs from germline and may be a read error. The chain employs TRBV7-6 and TRBJ2-7; possibly TRBD1 for D (6 bases). Per germline, CDR1 SGHVS and CDR2 FNYEAQ. The CDR3 is 13 residues long. The CDR3 reads CASSPGSTGTPTF. The CDR3 nucleotides are TGTGCCAGCAGCCCGGGATCAACAGGGACCCCAACTTTC.

A word on this clone: Different DNA sequences within this sample yield the same CDR3. V is TRBV29-1 and J is TRBJ1-2; maybe TRBD1 (6 bases). The CDR3 is 13 amino acids. Deletions cut 6 bases from V and 2 bases from J, with 13 bases between. Germline assignment: CDR1 SQVTM and CDR2 ANQGSEA. The DNA of the CDR3 is TGCAGCGTCGGAGGTACAGGGAACTATGGCTACACCTTC. This translates into CSVGGTGNYGYTF.

The chain uses TRBV4-1 and TRBJ2-7, with 9 nucleotides matching TRBD1. The germline gives CDR1 MGHRA, CDR2 YSYEKL. This CDR3 comprises 14 residues. V lost 8 bases and J lost 3; bases outside the gene matches: 8. The chain's CDR3 is CASAWTGEGYEQYF. Written as DNA, the CDR3 is TGCGCCAGCGCGTGGACAGGGGAAGGCTACGAGCAGTACTTC.

V is TRBV11-3 and J is TRBJ1-1, with 10 bases that match TRBD1. The CDR3 extends over 15 amino acids. Germline assignment: CDR1 SGHNT and CDR2 YENEEA. Trimming removed 5 bases from V and 3 bases from J; junction bases left unmatched: 6. The chain's CDR3 is CASSPGQGRDTEAFF. The CDR3 DNA reads TGTGCCAGCAGCCCGGGACAGGGGAGGGACACTGAAGCTTTCTTT.

The CDR3 sequence is CASSLEQGHGNTEAFF. CDR3 sequence (DNA): TGTGCCAGCAGCTTGGAGCAGGGACACGGGAACACTGAAGCTTTCTTT. The V gene is TRBV5-4, the J gene TRBJ1-1; D is possibly TRBD1 (6 bases). Germline CDR1 reads SGHNT; CDR2 reads YYREEE (reference sequence). V was shortened by 0 bases and J by 1 base, with 13 bases between the two germline ends. The CDR3 sequence is 16 residues long.

The chain joins TRBV13 to TRBJ2-3, with TRBD1 identical over 10 bases. The CDR3 is 15 amino acids. Per the germline V gene, CDR1 is PRHDT and CDR2 is FYEKMQ (reference sequence). The trim removed 5 bases at V and 5 bases at J, leaving 7 bases unmatched. DNA for the CDR3: TGTGCCAGCAGCCTGACAGGGGGCGCGGGAGATACGCAGTATTTT. Translating gives CASSLTGGAGDTQYF. The full variable domain, its missing parts supplied by reference TRBV13 and TRBJ2-3, is AAGVIQSPRHLIKEKRETATLKCYPIPRHDTVYWYQQGPGQDPQFLISFYEKMQSDKGSIPDRFSAQQFSDYHSELNMSSLELGDSALYFCASSLTGGAGDTQYFGPGTRLTVL.

This chain joins TRBV10-3 and TRBJ2-3, with 15 positions matching TRBD2. Germline lookup yields CDR1 ENHRY and CDR2 SYGVKD. The CDR3 spans 15 residues. With V trimmed by 2 bases and J by 6 bases, 0 bases remained unmatched. This CDR3 is CAISEGLAGGDTQYF. CDR3 coding DNA: TGTGCCATCAGTGAGGGACTAGCGGGGGGGGATACGCAGTATTTT.

There are a few counts of this clone. The chain uses TRBV9 and TRBJ2-1, with D possibly being TRBD1 (6 bases). The CDR3 is made up of 15 amino acids. CDR1 and CDR2 (germline): SGDLS, YYNGEE. Trimming removed 0 bases at V and 3 bases at J, with 10 bases between. The CDR3 coding sequence is TGTGCCAGCAGCGTAGATACAGGGCGCTACAATGAGCAGTTCTTC. It codes for CASSVDTGRYNEQFF.